This paragraph covers one TCR beta chain sequence. Its cognate antigen is unknown. The sample originates from a study of shared clonotypes between healthy human individuals. Overall study results and limits: Large depth notwithstanding, sorted-subset sequencing proved incomplete by rarefaction. The study found lower generation probabilities in non-shared clonotypes than in those shared by all four donors.

The repertoire was sequenced with immunoSEQ multiplex PCR; TCRdb's copy has only in-frame clones and lacks some. The sample consists of around 620,000 clones, roughly 96% of them appearing once. Cells designated naive CD8 were CD45RO-negative and were positively selected for CCR7, with terminally differentiated effector memory CD45RA+ cells excluded. The V end lost 1 base, the J end lost 8 bases, and 9 bases lay between the germline ends. The germline V gene encodes CDR1 PRHDT and CDR2 FYEKMQ (reference sequence). There are 14 residues in the CDR3. Sample: naive CD8+ T cells sorted from blood. The receptor was isolated from a woman in her 30s in good health. V is TRBV13 and J is TRBJ1-6; perhaps TRBD1 as D (5 bases). CDR3 amino acids: CASSLETEDSPLHF. DNA for the CDR3: TGTGCCAGCAGCTTAGAGACAGAGGATTCACCCCTCCACTTT.